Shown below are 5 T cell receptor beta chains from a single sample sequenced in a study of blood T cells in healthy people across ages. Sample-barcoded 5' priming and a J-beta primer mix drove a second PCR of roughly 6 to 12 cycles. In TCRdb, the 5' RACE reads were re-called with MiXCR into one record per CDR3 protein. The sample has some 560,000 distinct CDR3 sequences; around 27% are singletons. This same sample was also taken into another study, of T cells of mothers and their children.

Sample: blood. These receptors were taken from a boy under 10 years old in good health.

The CDR3 DNA follows: TGCAGTTATCCGACTGGATCCTACGAGCAGTACTTC. Amino acids: CSYPTGSYEQYF. The V call is TRBV20-1, the J call TRBJ2-7; D remains unclear. Per the germline V gene, CDR1 is DFQATT and CDR2 is SNEGSKA (reference sequence). The V end lost 8 bases, the J end lost 1 base, and 12 bases lay between the germline ends. The CDR3 length is 12 residues.

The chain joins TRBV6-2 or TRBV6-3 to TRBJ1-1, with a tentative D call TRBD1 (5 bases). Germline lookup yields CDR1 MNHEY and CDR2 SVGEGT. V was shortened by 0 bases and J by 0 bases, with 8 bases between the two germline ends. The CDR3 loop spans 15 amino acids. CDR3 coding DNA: TGTGCCAGCAGTTACTCGGACAACCTGAACACTGAAGCTTTCTTT. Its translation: CASSYSDNLNTEAFF.

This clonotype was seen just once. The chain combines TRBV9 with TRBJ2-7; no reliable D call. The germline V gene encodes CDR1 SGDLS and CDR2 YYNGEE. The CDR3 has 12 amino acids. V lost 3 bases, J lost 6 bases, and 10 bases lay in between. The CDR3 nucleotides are TGTGCCAGCAGCGGAACTGAGTCCGAGCAGTACTTC. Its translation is CASSGTESEQYF.

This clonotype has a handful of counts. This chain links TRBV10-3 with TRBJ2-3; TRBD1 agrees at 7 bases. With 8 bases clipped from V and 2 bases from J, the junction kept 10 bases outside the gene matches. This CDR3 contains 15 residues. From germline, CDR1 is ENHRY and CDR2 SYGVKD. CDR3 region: CAIRPGQSFTDTQYF. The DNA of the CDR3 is TGTGCCATCCGGCCGGGACAGTCCTTCACAGATACGCAGTATTTT.

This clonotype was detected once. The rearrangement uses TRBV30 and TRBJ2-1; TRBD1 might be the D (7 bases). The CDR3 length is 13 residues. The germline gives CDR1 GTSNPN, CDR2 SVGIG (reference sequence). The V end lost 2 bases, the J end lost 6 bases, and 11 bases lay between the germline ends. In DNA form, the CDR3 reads TGTGCCTGGAGTTCGCAGGGGGGCAATGAGCAGTTCTTC. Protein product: CAWSSQGGNEQFF.